Detailed here is one TCR beta chain. V gave up 5 bases and J gave up 10 bases, with 9 bases separating them. From germline, CDR1 is MNHNY and CDR2 SVGAGI (reference sequence). CDR3 length equals 11 residues. This specimen belongs to a study of cytomegalovirus exposure and HLA in healthy donors. This PCR relied on a set of 60 Vbeta primers and 13 Jbeta primers. Produced via immunoSEQ multiplex PCR; TCRdb's table is partial and in-frame only. Here the sample spans roughly 180,000 clones, roughly four fifths being singletons. This sequence joins TRBV6-6 and TRBJ2-1, with D unresolved. This receptor was taken from a female donor in good health and CMV-seronegative. The sequencing sample was made of PBMCs. The CDR3 sequence: CASSDRGEQFF. CDR3 in DNA: TGTGCCAGCAGTGACCGCGGCGAGCAGTTCTTC.